Below, 9 T cell receptor beta chains from the same sample are listed, as sequenced in a study of cytomegalovirus exposure and HLA in healthy donors (dated 2017 in TCRdb). The method behind the library was the immunoSEQ multiplex PCR assay. For the multiplex PCR, a mixture combining 60 forward primers for TCR Vbeta segments and 13 reverse primers for TCR Jbeta segments was used. What TCRdb holds here is the immuneACCESS table cut down to in-frame rearrangements. Part of the clones is not present; checked against another copy, under half of the missing clones reflect an unresolved V gene, and the others are unexplained. A total of about 90,000 clones appear in this sample, roughly 70% of them only once. About 2.1% of the sample lies in the top ten. Sequenced material: PBMCs. Receptors were obtained from a man between 25 and 39 years old in good health and CMV-seronegative.

CDR3 nucleotide sequence: TGTGCCTGGAGTCGGCAGGGGGGCTACGAGCAGTACTTC. It specifies CAWSRQGGYEQYF. This chain uses TRBV30 with TRBJ2-7, with D perhaps TRBD1 (7 bases). Germline values: CDR1 GTSNPN, CDR2 SVGIG (reference sequence). Deletions cut 2 bases from V and 3 bases from J, with 11 bases between. The CDR3 is made up of 13 amino acids.

This clone has a single count. The genes are TRBV7-2 and TRBJ1-1; tentative D call: TRBD1 (5 bases). V was shortened by 2 bases and J by 3 bases, with 10 bases between the two germline ends. The CDR3 consists of 14 residues. The germline gives CDR1 SGHTA, CDR2 FQGNSA. CDR3 coding DNA: TGTGCCAGCAGCTTAAACCCGGGGGACACTGAAGCTTTCTTT. It translates to CASSLNPGDTEAFF.

This clone was picked up a small number of times. J is TRBJ2-7 and V is TRBV5-1, with a weak D call TRBD2 (5 bases). V lost 0 bases and J 5 bases, leaving 6 bases between the germline ends. The germline V gene has CDR1 SGHRS and CDR2 YFSETQ. The CDR3 length is 12 residues. The DNA of the CDR3 is TGCGCCAGCAGCTTGGTCGGGGACGAGCAGTACTTC. Translated, it gives CASSLVGDEQYF.

The chain couples TRBV4-1 to TRBJ2-7; 8 bases agree with TRBD1. J lost 5 bases, V lost 1 base, and 7 bases had no gene match. From germline, CDR1 is MGHRA and CDR2 YSYEKL. The CDR3 spans 15 residues. The CDR3 coding sequence is TGCGCCAGCAGCCAAGTTGGACAGGGTACGGACGAGCAGTACTTC. Its protein is CASSQVGQGTDEQYF.

The chain recombines TRBV28 with TRBJ1-2, with a possible D match to TRBD1 (6 bases). The germline gives CDR1 MDHEN, CDR2 SYDVKM. The CDR3 has 13 residues. V lost 5 bases and J 7 bases, leaving 14 bases between the germline ends. CDR3 sequence (DNA): TGTGCCAGCAGTGTTGTCAGGGGCAGTGGCTACACCTTC. Translated, it gives CASSVVRGSGYTF.

The CDR3 protein is CSALLGHEQYF. Here the CDR3 DNA reads TGCAGTGCGTTACTAGGGCACGAGCAGTACTTC. The gene calls are TRBV20-1 and TRBJ2-7; maybe TRBD2 (5 bases). From germline, CDR1 is DFQATT and CDR2 SNEGSKA (reference sequence). CDR3 length: 11 amino acids. The V end lost 6 bases, the J end lost 5 bases, and 11 bases lay between the germline ends.

This chain links TRBV30 with TRBJ2-7, with D tentatively TRBD1 (6 bases). The CDR3 consists of 14 residues. With 0 bases removed from V and 1 base from J, the gap between germline ends came to 10 bases. In germline, CDR1 is GTSNPN, CDR2 SVGIG (reference sequence). The CDR3 protein is CAWSVRRGSYEQYF. The CDR3 coding sequence is TGTGCCTGGAGTGTACGCAGGGGATCCTACGAGCAGTACTTC.

The V and J genes are TRBV6-6 and TRBJ1-1; 8 bases fit TRBD1. V shed 6 bases and J 5 bases; nucleotides not matched to a gene: 5. The germline CDR1 and CDR2 sequences are MNHNY and SVGAGI (reference sequence). The CDR3 is 13 residues long. The CDR3 DNA reads as TGTGCCAGCAGGGACAGGGAGTTTACTGAAGCTTTCTTT. Its translation is CASRDREFTEAFF.

The genes are TRBV5-4 and TRBJ2-2; 9 positions agree with TRBD2. J gave up 7 bases and V 1 base, and 17 bases lay outside the gene matches. Germline loops: CDR1 SGHNT, CDR2 YYREEE (reference sequence). This CDR3 is built from 19 residues. The CDR3 DNA reads TGTGCCAGCAGCTTGTTAGGTCGCAGGGCTAGCGGGATGGTCGGGGAGCTGTTTTTT. Protein sequence: CASSLLGRRASGMVGELFF.